The clone carrying this T cell receptor beta chain was observed a few times. The antigen remains undetermined. The data stem from a study of cytomegalovirus exposure and HLA in healthy donors. Study in general: Unique TCRs numbering some 80 million, obtained from HLA-typed donors, made up an early data release.

Study-level results: What a later analysis showed was that several of the most significant clusters appeared linked to common viral pathogens. The likely origin of a cluster of highly shared sequence variants was a sequencing artifact. In presence/absence analyses, roughly uniform sequencing depth across donors was assumed.

The CDR3 contains 15 residues. J lost 5 bases, V lost 6 bases, and 7 bases had no gene match. From germline, CDR1 is ENHRY and CDR2 SYGVKD. Primers for the PCR totalled 60 Vbeta and 13 Jbeta. Generated by immunoSEQ multiplex PCR, the TCRdb table keeps only in-frame clones and is missing some. The data show fewer than 150,000 clones, with around 77% seen just once and approximately 5% held by the top ten. This receptor was identified in a woman aged 25 to 39 in good health and CMV-seropositive. The J gene is TRBJ2-3, the V gene TRBV10-3; 11 positions match TRBD2. The source material was PBMCs. CDR3 in DNA: TGTGCCATCAGGGATTTAGCGGGGGGGCAAGATACGCAGTATTTT. Its protein is CAIRDLAGGQDTQYF.